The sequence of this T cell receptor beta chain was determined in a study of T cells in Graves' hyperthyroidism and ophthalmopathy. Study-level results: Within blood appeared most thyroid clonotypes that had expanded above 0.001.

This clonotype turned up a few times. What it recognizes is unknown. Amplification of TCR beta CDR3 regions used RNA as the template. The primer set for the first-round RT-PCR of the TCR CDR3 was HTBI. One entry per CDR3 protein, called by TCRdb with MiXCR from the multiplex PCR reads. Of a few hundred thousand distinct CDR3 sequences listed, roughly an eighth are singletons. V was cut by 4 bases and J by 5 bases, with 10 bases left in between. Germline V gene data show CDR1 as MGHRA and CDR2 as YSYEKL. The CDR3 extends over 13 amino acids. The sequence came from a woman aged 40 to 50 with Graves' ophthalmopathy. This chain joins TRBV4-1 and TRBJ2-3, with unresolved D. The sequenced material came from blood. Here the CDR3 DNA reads TGCGCCAGCAGCCCCCGTTACTTAGATACGCAGTATTTT. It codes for CASSPRYLDTQYF.